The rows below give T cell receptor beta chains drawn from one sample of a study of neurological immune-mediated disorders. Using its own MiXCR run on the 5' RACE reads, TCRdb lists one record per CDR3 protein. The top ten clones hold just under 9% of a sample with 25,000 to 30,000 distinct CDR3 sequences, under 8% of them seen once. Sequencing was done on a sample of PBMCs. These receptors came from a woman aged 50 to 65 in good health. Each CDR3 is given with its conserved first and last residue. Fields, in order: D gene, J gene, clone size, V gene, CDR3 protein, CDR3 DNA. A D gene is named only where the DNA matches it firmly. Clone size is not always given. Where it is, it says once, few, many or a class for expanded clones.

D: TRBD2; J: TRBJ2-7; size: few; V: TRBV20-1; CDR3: CSAWGGSGYEQYF; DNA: TGCAGTGCCTGGGGGGGGAGTGGCTACGAGCAGTACTTC
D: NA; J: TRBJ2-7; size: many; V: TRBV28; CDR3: CASREVGTADYEQYF; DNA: TGTGCCAGCAGGGAGGTGGGGACGGCCGACTACGAGCAGTACTTC
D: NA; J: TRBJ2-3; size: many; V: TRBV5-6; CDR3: CASSSELVMEADTQYF; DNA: TGTGCCAGCAGCTCCGAACTGGTGATGGAAGCAGATACGCAGTATTTT
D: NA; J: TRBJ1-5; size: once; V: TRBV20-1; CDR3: CSASIVDPNQPQHF; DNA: TGCAGTGCTAGCATCGTCGACCCCAATCAGCCCCAGCATTTT
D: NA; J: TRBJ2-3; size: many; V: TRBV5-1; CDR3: CASRGALSSTDTQYF; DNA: TGCGCCAGCAGGGGCGCCCTCTCTAGCACAGATACGCAGTATTTT
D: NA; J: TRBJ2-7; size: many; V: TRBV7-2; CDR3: CASSLWGAEQYF; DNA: TGTGCCAGCAGCTTATGGGGAGCCGAGCAGTACTTC
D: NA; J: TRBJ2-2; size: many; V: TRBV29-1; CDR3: CSGRTGGELFF; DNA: TGCAGCGGACGGACGGGCGGGGAGCTGTTTTTT
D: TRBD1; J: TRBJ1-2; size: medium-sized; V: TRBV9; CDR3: CASSGRDRHPSNYGYTF; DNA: TGTGCCAGCAGCGGCCGGGACAGGCATCCAAGTAACTATGGCTACACCTTC
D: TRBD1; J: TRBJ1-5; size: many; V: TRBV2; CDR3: CASSARTGPQHF; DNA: TGTGCCAGCAGCGCTAGGACAGGTCCCCAGCATTTT
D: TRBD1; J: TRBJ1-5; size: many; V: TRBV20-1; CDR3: CSARDRAPSRNQPQHF; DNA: TGCAGTGCTAGGGACAGGGCCCCTAGTCGAAATCAGCCCCAGCATTTT
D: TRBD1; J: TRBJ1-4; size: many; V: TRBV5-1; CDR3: CASSGQGAGDEKLFF; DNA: TGCGCCAGCAGCGGCCAGGGGGCTGGGGATGAAAAACTGTTTTTT
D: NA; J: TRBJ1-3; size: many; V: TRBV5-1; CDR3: CASSLAGIGNTIYF; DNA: TGCGCCAGCAGCTTGGCAGGGATTGGAAACACCATATATTTT
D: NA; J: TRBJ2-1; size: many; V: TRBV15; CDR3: CATSSRDRSYNEQFF; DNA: TGTGCCACCAGCAGTCGCGATCGCTCCTACAATGAGCAGTTCTTC
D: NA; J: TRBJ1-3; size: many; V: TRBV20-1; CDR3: CSARVANSGNTIYF; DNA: TGCAGTGCTAGAGTCGCCAACTCTGGAAACACCATATATTTT
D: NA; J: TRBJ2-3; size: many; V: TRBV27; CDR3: CASRSTKSAPDTQYF; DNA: TGTGCCAGCAGAAGTACAAAATCGGCCCCAGATACGCAGTATTTT
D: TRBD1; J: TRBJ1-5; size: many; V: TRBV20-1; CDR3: CSARDGTGGSNQPQHF; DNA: TGCAGTGCTAGAGATGGCACAGGGGGTAGCAATCAGCCCCAGCATTTT
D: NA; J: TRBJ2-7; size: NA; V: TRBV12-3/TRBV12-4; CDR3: CASSFTARSSYEQYF; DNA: TGTGCCAGCAGTTTCACAGCAAGGAGCTCCTACGAGCAGTACTTC
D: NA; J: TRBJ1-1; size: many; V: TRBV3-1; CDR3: CASSHPREGEKTEAFF; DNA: TGTGCCAGCAGCCACCCGAGGGAAGGGGAGAAAACTGAAGCTTTCTTT
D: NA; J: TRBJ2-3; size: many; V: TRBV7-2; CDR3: CASSFSDTDTQYF; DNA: TGTGCCAGCAGCTTCTCCGACACAGATACGCAGTATTTT
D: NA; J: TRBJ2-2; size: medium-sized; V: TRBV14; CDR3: CASNSAGTNTGELFF; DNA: TGTGCCAGCAACTCTGCAGGCACGAACACCGGGGAGCTGTTTTTT
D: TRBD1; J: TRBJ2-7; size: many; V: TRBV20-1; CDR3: CSATAAGQGSYEQYF; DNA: TGCAGTGCTACGGCCGCCGGACAGGGGTCCTACGAGCAGTACTTC
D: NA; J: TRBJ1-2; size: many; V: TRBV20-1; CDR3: CSARIGRDFNYGYTF; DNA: TGCAGTGCTAGGATAGGCCGGGACTTTAACTATGGCTACACCTTC
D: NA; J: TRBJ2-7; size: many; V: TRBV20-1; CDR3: CSARDLGTSYEQYF; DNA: TGCAGTGCTAGAGATCTTGGCACCTCCTACGAGCAGTACTTC
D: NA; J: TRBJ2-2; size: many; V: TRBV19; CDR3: CASSKPGGTGELFF; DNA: TGTGCCAGTAGTAAACCCGGCGGGACCGGGGAGCTGTTTTTT
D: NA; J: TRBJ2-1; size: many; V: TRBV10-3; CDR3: CAIREDSYNEQFF; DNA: TGTGCCATCAGGGAGGACTCCTACAATGAGCAGTTCTTC
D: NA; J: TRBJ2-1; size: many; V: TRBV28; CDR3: CASSFPVLANPHYNEQFF; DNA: TGTGCCAGCAGTTTTCCGGTCCTAGCGAACCCACACTACAATGAGCAGTTCTTC
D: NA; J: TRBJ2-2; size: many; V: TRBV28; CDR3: CASRGSANTGELFF; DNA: TGTGCCAGCAGGGGGTCAGCGAACACCGGGGAGCTGTTTTTT